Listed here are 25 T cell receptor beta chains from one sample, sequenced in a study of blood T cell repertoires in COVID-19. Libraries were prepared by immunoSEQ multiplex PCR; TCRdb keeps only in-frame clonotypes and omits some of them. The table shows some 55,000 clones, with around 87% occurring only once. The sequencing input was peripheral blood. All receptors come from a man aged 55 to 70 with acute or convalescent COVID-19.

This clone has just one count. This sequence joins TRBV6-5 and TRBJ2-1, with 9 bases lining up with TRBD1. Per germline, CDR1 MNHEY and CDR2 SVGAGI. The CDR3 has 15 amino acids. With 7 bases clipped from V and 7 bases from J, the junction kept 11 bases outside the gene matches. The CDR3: CASTLQGATSNEQFF. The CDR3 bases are TGTGCCAGCACCCTACAGGGGGCAACTTCTAATGAGCAGTTCTTC.

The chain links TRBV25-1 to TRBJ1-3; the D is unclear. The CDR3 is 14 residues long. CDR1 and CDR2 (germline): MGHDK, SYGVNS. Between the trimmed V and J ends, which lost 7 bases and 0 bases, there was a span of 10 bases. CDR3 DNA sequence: TGTGCCAGCATGGGCCCGAGCTCTGGAAACACCATATATTTT. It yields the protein CASMGPSSGNTIYF.

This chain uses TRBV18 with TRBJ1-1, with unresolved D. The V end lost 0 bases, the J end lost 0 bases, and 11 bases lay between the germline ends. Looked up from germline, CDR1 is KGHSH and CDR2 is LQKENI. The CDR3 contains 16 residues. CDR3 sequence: CASSPPIAGMNTEAFF. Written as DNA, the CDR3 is TGTGCCAGCTCACCACCGATCGCGGGGATGAACACTGAAGCTTTCTTT.

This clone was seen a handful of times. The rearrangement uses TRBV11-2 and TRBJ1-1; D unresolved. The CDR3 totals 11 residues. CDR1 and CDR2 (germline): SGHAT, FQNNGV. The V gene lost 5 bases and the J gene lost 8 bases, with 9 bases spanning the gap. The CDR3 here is CASSPQLEAFF. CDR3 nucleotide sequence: TGTGCCAGCAGCCCCCAGTTGGAAGCTTTCTTT.

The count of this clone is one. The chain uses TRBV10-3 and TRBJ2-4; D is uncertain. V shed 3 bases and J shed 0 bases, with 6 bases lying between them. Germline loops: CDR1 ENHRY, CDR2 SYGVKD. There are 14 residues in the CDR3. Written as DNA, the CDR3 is TGTGCCATCAGTGATAGTTTAGCCAAAAACATTCAGTACTTC. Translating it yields CAISDSLAKNIQYF.

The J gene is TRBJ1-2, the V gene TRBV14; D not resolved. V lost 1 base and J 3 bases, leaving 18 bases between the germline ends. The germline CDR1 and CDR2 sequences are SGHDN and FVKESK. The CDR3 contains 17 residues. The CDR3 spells CASSQGIGRQLDYGYTF. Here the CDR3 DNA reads TGTGCCAGCAGCCAAGGTATAGGCAGACAACTTGACTATGGCTACACCTTC.

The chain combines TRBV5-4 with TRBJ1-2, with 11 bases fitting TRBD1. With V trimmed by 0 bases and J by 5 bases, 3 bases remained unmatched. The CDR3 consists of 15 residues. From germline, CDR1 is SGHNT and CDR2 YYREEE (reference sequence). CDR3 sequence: CASSLGGQGAYGYTF. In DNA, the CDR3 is TGTGCCAGCAGCTTGGGCGGACAGGGGGCGTATGGCTACACCTTC.

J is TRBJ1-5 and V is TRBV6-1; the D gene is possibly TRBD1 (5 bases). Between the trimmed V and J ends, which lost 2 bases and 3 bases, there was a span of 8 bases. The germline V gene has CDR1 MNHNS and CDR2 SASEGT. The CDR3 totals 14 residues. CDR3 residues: CASSELGANQPQHF. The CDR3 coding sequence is TGTGCCAGCAGTGAACTAGGGGCCAATCAGCCCCAGCATTTT.

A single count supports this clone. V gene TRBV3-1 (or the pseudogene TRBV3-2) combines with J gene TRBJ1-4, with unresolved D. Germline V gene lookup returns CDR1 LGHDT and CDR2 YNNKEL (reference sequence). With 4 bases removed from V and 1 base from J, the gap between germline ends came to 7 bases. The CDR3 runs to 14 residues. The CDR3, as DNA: TGTGCCAGCAGCCGACAAAGAACTAATGAAAAACTGTTTTTT. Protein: CASSRQRTNEKLFF.

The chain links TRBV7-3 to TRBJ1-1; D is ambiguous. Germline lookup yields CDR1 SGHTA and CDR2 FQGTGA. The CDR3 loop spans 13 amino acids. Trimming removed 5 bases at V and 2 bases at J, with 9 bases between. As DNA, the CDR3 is TGTGCCAGCAGCATACAGAGAAACACTGAAGCTTTCTTT. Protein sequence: CASSIQRNTEAFF.

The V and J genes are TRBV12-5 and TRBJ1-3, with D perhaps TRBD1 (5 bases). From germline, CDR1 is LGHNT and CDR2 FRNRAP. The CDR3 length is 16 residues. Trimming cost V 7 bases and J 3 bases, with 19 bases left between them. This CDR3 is CASARERGTSGNTIYF. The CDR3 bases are TGTGCTAGTGCCAGGGAGCGAGGGACTAGTGGAAACACCATATATTTT.

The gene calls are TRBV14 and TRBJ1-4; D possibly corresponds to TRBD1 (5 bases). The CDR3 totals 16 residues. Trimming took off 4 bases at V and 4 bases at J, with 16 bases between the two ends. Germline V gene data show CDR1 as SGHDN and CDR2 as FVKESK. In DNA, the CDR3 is TGTGCCAGCAGCCCAGACAGAGGGAGGATTAATGAAAAACTGTTTTTT. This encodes CASSPDRGRINEKLFF.

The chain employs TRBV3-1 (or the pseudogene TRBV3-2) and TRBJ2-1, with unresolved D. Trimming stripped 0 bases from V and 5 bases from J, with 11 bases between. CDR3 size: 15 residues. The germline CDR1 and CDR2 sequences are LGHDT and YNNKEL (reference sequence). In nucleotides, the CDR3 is TGTGCCAGCAGCCAAGATAAACTCCAACACAATGAGCAGTTCTTC. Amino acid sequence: CASSQDKLQHNEQFF.

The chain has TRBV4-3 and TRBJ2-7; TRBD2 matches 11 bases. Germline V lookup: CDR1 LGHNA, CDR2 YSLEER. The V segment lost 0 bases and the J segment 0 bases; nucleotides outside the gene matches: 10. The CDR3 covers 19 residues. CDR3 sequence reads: CASSQDPLLAGGISYEQYF. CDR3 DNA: TGCGCCAGCAGCCAAGACCCACTTCTAGCGGGGGGTATCTCCTACGAGCAGTACTTC.

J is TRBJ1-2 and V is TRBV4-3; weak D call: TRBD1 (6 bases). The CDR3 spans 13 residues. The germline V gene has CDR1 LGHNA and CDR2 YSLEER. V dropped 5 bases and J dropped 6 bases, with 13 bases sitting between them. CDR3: CASSIAQGHGYTF. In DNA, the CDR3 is TGCGCCAGCAGCATAGCCCAGGGGCATGGCTACACCTTC.

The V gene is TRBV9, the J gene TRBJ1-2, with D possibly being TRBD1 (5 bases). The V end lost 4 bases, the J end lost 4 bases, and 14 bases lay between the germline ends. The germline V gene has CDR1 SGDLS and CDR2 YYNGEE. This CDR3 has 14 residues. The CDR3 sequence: CASSTGGPIYGYTF. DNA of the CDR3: TGTGCCAGCAGCACCGGGGGACCAATCTATGGCTACACCTTC.

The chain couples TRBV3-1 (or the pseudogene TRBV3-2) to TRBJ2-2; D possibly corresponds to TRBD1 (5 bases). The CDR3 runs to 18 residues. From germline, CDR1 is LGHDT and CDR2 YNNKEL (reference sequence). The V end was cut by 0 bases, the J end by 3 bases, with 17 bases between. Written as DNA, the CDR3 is TGTGCCAGCAGCCAAGATCCAGGGATAACTGTTCACACCGGGGAGCTGTTTTTT. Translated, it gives CASSQDPGITVHTGELFF.

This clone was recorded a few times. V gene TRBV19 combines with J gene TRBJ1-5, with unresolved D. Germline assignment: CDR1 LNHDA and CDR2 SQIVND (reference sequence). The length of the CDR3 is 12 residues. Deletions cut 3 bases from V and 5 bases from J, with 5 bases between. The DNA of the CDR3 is TGTGCCAGTAGTATCGGAGATCAGCCCCAGCATTTT. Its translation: CASSIGDQPQHF. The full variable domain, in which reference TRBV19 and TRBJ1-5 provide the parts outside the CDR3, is DGGITQSPKYLFRKEGQNVTLSCEQNLNHDAMYWYRQDPGQGLRLIYYSQIVNDFQKGDIAEGYSVSREKKESFPLTVTSAQKNPTAFYLCASSIGDQPQHFGDGTRLSIL.

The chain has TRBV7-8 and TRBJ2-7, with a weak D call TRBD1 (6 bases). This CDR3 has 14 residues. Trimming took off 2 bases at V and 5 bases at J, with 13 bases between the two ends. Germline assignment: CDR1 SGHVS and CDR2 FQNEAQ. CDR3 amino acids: CASSLFTGTDEQYF. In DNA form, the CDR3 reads TGTGCCAGCAGCTTATTTACAGGGACGGACGAGCAGTACTTC.

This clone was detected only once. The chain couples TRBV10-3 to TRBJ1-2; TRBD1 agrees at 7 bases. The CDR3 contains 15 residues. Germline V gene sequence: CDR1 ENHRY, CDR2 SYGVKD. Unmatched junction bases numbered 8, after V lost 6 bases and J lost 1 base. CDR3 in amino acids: CAISAGTVGNYGYTF. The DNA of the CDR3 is TGTGCCATCAGCGCCGGGACAGTTGGTAACTATGGCTACACCTTC.

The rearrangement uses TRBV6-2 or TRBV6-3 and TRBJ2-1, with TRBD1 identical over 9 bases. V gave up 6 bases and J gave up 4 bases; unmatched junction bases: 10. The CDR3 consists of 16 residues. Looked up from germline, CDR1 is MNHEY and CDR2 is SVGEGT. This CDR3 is CASSPLRGQGYNEQFF. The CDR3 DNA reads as TGTGCCAGCAGCCCTCTCCGAGGACAGGGGTACAATGAGCAGTTCTTC.

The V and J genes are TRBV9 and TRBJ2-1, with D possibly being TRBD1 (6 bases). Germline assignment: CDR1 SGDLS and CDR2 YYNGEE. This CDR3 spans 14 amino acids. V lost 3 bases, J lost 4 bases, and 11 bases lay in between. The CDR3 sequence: CASSATGTYNEQFF. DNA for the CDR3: TGTGCCAGCAGCGCTACCGGGACATACAATGAGCAGTTCTTC. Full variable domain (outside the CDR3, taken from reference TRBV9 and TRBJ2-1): DSGVTQTPKHLITATGQRVTLRCSPRSGDLSVYWYQQSLDQGLQFLIQYYNGEERAKGNILERFSAQQFPDLHSELNLSSLELGDSALYFCASSATGTYNEQFFGPGTRLTVL.

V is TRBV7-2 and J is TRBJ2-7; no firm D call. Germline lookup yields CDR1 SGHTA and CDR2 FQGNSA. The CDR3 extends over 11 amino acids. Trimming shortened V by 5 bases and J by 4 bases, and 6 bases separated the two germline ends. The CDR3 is CASSEKYEQYF. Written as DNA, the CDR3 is TGTGCCAGCAGCGAGAAGTACGAGCAGTACTTC.

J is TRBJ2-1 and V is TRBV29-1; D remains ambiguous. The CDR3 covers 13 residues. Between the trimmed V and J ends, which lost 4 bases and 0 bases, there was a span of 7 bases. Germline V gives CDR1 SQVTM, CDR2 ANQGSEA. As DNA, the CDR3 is TGCAGCGTTGGGCACAGCTCCTACAATGAGCAGTTCTTC. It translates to CSVGHSSYNEQFF.

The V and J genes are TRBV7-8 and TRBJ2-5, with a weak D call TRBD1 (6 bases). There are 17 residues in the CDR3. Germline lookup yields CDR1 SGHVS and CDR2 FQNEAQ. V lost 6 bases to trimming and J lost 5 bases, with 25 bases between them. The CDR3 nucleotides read TGTGCCAGCAGTTCCTTAGAGACCACAGGGTTTGAGGAGACCCAGTACTTC. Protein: CASSSLETTGFEETQYF.